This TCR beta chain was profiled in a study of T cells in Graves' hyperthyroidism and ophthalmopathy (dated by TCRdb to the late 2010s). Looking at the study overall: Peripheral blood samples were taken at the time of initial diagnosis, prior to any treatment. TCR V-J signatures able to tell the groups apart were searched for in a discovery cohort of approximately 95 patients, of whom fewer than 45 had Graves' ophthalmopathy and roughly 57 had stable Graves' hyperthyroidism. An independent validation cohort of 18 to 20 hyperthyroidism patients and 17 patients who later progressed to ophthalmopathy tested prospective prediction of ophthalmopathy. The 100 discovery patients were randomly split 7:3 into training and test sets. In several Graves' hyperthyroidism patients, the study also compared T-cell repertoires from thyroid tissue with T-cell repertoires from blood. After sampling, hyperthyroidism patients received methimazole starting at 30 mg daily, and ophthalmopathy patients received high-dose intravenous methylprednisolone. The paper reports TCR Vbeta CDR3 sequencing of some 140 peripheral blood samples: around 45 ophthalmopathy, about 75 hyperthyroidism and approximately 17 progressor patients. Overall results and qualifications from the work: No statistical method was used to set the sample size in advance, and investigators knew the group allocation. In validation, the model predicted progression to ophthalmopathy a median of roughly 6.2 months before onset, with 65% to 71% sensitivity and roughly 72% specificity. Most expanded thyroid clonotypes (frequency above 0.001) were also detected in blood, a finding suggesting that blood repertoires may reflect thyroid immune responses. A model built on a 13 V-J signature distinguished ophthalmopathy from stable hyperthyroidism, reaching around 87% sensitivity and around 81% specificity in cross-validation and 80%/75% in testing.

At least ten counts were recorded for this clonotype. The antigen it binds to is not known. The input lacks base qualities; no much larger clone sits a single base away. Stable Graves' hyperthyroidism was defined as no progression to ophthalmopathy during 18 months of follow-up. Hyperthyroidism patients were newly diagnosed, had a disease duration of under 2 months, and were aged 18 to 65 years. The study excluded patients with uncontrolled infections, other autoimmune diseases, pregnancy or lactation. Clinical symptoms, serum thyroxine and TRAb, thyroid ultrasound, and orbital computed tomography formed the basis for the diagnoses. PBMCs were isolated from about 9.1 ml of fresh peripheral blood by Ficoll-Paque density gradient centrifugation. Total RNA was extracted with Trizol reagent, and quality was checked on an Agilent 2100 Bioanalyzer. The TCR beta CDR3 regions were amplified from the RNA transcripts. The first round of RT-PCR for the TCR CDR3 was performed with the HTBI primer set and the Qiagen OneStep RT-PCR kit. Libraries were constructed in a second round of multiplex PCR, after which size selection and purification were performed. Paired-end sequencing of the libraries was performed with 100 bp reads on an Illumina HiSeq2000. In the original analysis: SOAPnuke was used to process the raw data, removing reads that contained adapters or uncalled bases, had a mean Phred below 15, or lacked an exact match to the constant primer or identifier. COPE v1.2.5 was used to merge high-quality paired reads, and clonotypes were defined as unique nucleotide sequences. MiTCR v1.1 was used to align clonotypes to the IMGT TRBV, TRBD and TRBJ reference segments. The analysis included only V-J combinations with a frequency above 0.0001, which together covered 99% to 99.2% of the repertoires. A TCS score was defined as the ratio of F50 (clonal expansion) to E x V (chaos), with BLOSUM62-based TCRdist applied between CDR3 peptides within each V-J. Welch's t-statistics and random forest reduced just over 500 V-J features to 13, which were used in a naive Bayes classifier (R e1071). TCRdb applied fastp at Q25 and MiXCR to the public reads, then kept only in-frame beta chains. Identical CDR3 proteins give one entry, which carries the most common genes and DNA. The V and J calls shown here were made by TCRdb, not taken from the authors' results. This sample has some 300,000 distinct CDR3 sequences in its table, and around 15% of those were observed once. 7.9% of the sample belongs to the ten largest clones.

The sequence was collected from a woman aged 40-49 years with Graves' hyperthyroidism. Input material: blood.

The CDR3 reads as follows: CASKVQGAGGELFF. The nucleotides read TGTGCCAGCAAGGTACAGGGGGCCGGCGGGGAGCTGTTTTTT. The sequence joins TRBV11-3 to TRBJ2-2; TRBD1 agrees with 9 junctional bases. Compared with germline, V lacks 7 bases and J lacks 7 bases; bases without a gene match: 7. Reading from cysteine to phenylalanine, the CDR3 counts 14 amino acids. CDR3 DNA only is kept here, 42 bases in frame from base 1. As encoded in the germline V gene, CDR1 is SGHNT while CDR2 is YENEEA.